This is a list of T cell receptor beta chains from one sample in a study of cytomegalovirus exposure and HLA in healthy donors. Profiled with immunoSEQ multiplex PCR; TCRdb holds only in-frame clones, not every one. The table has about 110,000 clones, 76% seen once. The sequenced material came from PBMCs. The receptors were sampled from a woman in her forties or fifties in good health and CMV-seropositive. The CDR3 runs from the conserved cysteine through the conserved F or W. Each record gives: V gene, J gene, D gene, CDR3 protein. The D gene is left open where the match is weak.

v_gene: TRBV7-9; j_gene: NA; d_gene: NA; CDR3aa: CASRSGQNEQYF
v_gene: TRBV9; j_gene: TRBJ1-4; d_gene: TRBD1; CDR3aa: CASSVGGQVHEKLFF
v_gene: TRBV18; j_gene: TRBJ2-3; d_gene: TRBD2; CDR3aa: CASSLGTSGTPDTQYF
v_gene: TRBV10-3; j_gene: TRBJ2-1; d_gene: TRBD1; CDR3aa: CAISAQSDRGGINEQFF
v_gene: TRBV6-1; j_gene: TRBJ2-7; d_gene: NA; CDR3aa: CASSAGFGYEQYF
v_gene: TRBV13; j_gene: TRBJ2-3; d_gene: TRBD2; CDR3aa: CASSWGGRGDYYSGRDGDTQYF
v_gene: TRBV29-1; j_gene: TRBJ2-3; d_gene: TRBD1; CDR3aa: CSSEGTGGSTDTQYF
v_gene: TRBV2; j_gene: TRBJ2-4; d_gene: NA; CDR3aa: CASSAVTKNIQYF
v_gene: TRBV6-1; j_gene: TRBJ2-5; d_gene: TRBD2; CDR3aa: CASMSGGDQETQYF
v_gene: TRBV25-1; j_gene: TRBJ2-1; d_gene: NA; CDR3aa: CASSDGVNEQFF
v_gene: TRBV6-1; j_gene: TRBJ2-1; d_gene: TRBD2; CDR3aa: CASREGLAVYNEQFF
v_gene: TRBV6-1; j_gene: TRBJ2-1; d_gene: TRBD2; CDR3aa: CASSGGGANRGDEQFF
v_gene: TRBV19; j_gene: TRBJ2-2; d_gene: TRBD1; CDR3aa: CASRTTGNHGELFF
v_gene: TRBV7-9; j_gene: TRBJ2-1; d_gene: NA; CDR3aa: CASSVRQANYNEQFF
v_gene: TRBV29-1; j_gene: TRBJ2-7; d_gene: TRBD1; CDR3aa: CSVERQGSYEQYF
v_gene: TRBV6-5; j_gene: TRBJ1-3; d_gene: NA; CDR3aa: CASSRTVTGNTIYF
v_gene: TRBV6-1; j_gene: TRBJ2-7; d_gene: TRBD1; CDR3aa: CASSRDRDSEQYF
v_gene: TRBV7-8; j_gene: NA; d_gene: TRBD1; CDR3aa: CASSKRAGTVVSYEQYF
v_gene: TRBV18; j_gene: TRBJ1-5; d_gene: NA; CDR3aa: CASSAGVVSNQPQHF
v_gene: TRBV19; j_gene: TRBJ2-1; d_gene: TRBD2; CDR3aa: CASSLGLAGGYEQFF
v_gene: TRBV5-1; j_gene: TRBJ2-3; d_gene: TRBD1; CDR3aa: CASSLVPRGKGTQYF
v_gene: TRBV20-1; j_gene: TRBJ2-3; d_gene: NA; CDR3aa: CSARGLDTQYF
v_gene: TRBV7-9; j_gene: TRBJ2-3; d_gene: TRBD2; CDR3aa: CASSLSSGGITDTQYF
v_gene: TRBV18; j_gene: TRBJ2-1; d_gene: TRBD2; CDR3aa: CASSRRDGGKYNEQFF
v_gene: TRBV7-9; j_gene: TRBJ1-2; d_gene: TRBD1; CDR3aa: CASSSGQGGYTF
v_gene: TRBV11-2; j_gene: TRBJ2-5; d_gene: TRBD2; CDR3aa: CASSPWDRLAGAEETQYF
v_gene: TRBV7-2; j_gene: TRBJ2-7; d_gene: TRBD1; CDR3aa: CASSLVGGQGARGEQYF